Detailed here is one T cell receptor (beta chain). Mismatch repair deficiency was confirmed in all patients, by PCR or immunohistochemistry. These data come from a study of PD-1 blockade in mismatch repair-deficient tumors. This CDR3 comprises 16 residues. V was pared by 4 bases and J by 4 bases, with 7 bases of the junction left unmatched. Germline loops: CDR1 SGHNT, CDR2 YYREEE (reference sequence). Clones were read by immunoSEQ multiplex PCR, and TCRdb kept only the in-frame ones, dropping some. The data contain 40,000 to 65,000 clones, 81% of them singletons. The sequencing used peripheral blood, collected approximately 18 weeks after starting pembrolizumab. V gene TRBV5-4 combines with J gene TRBJ2-6; TRBD1 aligns across 8 bases. This TCR was recovered from an adult with mismatch repair-deficient cancer. The CDR3: CASSKAGGAGANVLTF. Here the CDR3 DNA reads TGTGCCAGCAGCAAGGCAGGGGGCGCAGGGGCCAACGTCCTGACTTTC.